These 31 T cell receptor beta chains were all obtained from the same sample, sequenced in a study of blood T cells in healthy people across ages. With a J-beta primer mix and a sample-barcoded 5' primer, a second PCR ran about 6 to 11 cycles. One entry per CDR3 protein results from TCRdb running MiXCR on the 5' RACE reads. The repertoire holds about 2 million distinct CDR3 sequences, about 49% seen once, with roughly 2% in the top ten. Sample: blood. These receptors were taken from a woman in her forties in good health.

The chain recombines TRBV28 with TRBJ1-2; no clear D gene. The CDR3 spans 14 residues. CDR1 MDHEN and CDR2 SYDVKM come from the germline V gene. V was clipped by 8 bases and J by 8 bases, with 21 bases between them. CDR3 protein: CASCPLSGVGGYTF. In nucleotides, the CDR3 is TGTGCCAGCTGTCCTCTGTCTGGGGTGGGAGGCTACACCTTC.

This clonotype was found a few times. The CDR3 bases are TGCGCCAGCAGCCAGCGCAGGGTCGACGAGCAGTACTTC. Residues: CASSQRRVDEQYF. The rearrangement joins TRBV4-3 to TRBJ2-7; possibly TRBD1 for D (5 bases). This CDR3 is built from 13 residues. The germline CDR1 and CDR2 sequences are LGHNA and YSLEER. V lost 3 bases to trimming and J lost 5 bases, with 11 bases between them.

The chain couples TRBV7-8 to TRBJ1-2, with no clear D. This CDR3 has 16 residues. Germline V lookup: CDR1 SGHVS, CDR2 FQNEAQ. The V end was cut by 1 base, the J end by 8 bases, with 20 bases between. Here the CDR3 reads CASSLGPGLISGGYTF. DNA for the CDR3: TGTGCCAGCAGCTTAGGTCCGGGCCTAATTTCGGGAGGCTACACCTTC.

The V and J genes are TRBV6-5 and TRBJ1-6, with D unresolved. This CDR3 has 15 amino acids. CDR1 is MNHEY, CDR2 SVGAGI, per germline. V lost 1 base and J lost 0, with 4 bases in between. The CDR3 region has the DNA TGTGCCAGCAGTTACTATAGCTCCTATAATTCACCCCTCCACTTT. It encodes CASSYYSSYNSPLHF.

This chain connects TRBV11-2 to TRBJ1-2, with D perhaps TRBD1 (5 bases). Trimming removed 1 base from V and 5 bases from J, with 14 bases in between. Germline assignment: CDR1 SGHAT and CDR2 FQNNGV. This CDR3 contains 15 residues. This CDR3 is CASSLGDGASYGYTF. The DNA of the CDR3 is TGTGCCAGCAGCTTAGGGGACGGCGCTTCATATGGCTACACCTTC.

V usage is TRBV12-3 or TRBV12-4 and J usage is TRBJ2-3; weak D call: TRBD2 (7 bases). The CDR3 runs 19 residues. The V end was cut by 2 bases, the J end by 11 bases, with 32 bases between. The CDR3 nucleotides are TGTGCCAGCAGTTTAATGGTCCGAGGACTAGGGGGGAACACAGATGTGCAGTATTTT. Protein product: CASSLMVRGLGGNTDVQYF.

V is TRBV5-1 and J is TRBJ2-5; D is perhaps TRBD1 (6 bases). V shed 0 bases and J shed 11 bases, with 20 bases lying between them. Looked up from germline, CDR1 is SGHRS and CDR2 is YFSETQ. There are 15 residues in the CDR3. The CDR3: CASSLVQGTYNEQYF. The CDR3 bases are TGCGCCAGCAGCTTGGTCCAGGGGACCTACAATGAGCAGTACTTC.

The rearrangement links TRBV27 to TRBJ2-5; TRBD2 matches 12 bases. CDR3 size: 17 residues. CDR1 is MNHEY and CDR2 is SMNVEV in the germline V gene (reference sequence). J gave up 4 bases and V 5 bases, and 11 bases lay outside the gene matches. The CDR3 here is CASSPTRASGGGETQYF. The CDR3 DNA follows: TGTGCCAGCAGTCCGACCCGGGCTAGCGGGGGGGGAGAGACCCAGTACTTC.

The CDR3 region has the DNA TGTGCCAGCAGTAGACAGGGGATGGAGGCCCAGTACTTC. Translation gives CASSRQGMEAQYF. The chain combines TRBV27 with TRBJ2-7; TRBD1 matches at 8 bases. CDR1 is MNHEY and CDR2 is SMNVEV in the germline V gene (reference sequence). The V gene end was trimmed by 5 bases and the J gene end by 10 bases; junction bases not matched to a gene: 10. The CDR3 is made up of 13 amino acids.

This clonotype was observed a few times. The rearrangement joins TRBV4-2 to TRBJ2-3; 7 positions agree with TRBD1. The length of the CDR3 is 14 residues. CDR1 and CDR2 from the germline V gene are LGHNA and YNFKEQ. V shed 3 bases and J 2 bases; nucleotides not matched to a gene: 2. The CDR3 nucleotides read TGTGCCAGCAGCCAGGGACAGACCACAGATACGCAGTATTTT. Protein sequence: CASSQGQTTDTQYF.

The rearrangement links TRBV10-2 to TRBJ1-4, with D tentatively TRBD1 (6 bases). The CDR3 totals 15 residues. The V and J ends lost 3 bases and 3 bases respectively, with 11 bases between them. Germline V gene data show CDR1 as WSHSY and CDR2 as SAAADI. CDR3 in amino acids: CASSDFGGPNEKLFF. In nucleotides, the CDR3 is TGCGCCAGCAGTGATTTTGGGGGGCCTAATGAAAAACTGTTTTTT.

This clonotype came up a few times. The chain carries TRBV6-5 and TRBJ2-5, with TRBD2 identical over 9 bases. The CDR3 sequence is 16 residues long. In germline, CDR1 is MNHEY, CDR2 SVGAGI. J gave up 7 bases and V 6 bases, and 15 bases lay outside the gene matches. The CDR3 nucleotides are TGTGCCAGCAGCACATCCCGCGCAGGCGGGAGGGGGACCCAGTACTTC. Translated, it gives CASSTSRAGGRGTQYF.

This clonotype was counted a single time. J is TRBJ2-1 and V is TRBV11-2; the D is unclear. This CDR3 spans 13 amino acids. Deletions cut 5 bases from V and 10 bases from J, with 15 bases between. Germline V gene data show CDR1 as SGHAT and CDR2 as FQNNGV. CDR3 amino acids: CASSQERVHEQFF. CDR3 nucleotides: TGTGCCAGCAGCCAAGAACGAGTGCACGAGCAGTTCTTC.

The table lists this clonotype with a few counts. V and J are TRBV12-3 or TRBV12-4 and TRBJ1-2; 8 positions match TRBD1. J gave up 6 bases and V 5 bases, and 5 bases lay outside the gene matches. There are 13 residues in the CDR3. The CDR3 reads CASSTQGENGYTF. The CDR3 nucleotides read TGTGCCAGCAGTACACAGGGGGAGAATGGCTACACCTTC.

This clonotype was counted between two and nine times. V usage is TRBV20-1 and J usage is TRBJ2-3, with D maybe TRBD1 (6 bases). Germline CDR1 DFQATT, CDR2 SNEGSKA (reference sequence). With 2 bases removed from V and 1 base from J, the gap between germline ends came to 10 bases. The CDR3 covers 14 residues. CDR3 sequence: CSARLDSRTDTQYF. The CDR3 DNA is TGCAGTGCTAGACTGGACAGCCGCACAGATACGCAGTATTTT.

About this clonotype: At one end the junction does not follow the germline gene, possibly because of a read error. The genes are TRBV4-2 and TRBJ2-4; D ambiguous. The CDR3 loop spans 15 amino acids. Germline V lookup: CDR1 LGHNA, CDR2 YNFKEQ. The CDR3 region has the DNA TGTACCAGCAGCCAAGTATCGCCAGGCAACAACATTCAGTACTTC. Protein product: CTSSQVSPGNNIQYF.

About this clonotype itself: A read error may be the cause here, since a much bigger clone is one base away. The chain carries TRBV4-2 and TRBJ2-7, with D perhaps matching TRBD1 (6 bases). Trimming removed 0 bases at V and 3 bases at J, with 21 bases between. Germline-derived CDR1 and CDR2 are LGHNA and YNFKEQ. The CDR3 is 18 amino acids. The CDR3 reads CASSQDLDGDILIYEQYF. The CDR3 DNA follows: TGTGCCAGCAGCCAAGATCTGGACGGGGACATCCTTATCTACGAGCAGTACTTC.

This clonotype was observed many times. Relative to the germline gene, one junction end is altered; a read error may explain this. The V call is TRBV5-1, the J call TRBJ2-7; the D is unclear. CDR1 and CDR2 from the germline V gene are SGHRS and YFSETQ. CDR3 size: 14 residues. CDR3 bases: TGTGCCAGCAGCTTAGGGCCTAGCTCCTACGAGCAGTACTTC. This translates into CASSLGPSSYEQYF. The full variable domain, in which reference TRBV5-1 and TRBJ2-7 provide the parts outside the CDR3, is KAGVTQTPRYLIKTRGQQVTLSCSPISGHRSVSWYQQTPGQGLQFLFEYFSETQRNKGNFPGRFSGRQFSNSRSEMNVSTLELGDSALYLCASSLGPSSYEQYFGPGTRLTVT.

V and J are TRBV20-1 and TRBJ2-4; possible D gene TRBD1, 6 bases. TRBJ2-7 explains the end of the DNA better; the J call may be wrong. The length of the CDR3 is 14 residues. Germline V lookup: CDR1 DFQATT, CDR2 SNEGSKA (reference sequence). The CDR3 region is CSALPTGSVYEQYF. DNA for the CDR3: TGCAGTGCCCTCCCTACAGGGAGCGTCTACGAGCAGTACTTC.

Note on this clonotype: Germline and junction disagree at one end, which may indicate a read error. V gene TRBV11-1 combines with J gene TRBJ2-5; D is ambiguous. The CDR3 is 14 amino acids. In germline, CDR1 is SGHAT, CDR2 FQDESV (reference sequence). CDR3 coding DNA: TGTGCCAGCGGCTTTAGGCGGCGACAAGAGACCCAGTACTTC. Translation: CASGFRRRQETQYF.

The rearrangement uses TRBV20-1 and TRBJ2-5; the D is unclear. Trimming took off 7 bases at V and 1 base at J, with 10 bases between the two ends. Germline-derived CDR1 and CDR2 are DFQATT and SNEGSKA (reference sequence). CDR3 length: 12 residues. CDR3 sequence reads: CSVFDFQETQYF. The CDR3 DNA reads TGCAGTGTATTCGACTTCCAAGAGACCCAGTACTTC.

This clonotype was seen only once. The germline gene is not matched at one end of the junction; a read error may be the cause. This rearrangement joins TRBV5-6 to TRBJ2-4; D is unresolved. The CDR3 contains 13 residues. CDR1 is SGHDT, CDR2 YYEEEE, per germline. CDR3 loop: CASSYIAKNIQYF. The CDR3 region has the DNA TGTGCCAGTAGCTATATAGCCAAAAACATTCAGTACTTC.

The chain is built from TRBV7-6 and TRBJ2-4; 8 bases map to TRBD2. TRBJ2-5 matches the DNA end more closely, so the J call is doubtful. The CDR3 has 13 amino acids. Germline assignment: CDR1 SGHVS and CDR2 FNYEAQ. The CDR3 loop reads CASNPSGGETQYF. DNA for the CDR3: TGTGCCAGCAACCCCAGCGGGGGAGAGACCCAGTACTTC.

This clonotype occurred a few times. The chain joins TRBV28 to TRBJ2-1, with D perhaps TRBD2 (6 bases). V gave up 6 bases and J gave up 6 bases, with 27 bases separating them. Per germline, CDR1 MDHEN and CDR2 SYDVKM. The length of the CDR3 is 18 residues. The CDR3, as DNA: TGTGCCAGCAGACCGCAATTCAGGGCTAGCGAATCGAGCAATGAGCAGTTCTTC. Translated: CASRPQFRASESSNEQFF.

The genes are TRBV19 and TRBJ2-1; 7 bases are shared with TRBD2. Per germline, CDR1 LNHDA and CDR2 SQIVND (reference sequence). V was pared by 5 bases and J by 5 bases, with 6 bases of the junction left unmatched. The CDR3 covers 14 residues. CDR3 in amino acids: CASSDGGSHNEQFF. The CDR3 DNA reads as TGTGCCAGTAGTGACGGGGGGTCCCACAATGAGCAGTTCTTC.

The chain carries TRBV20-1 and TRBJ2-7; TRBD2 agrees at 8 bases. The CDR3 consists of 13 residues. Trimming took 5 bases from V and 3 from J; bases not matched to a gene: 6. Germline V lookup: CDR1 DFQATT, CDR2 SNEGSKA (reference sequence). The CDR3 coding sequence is TGCAGTGCTCCCCCGGGAGGGGGCTACGAGCAGTACTTC. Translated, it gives CSAPPGGGYEQYF.

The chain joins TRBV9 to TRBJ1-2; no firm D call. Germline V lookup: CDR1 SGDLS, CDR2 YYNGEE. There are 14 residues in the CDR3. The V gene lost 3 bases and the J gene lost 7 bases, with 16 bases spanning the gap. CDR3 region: CASSESGGLVGYTF. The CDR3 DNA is TGTGCCAGCAGCGAGAGTGGTGGATTGGTTGGCTACACCTTC.

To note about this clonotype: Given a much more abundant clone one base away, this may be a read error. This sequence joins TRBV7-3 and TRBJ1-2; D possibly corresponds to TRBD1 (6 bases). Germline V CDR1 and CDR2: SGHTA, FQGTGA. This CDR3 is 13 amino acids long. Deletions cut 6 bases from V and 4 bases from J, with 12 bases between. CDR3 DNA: TGTGCCAGCAGTCGGACAGAGGGCTATGGCTACACCTTC. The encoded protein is CASSRTEGYGYTF.

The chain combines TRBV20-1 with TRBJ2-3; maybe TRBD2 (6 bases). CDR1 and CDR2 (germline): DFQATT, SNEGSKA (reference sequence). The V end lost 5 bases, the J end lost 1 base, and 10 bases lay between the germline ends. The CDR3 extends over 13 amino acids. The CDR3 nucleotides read TGCAGTGCTGGCTCTAGCGGCACAGATACGCAGTATTTT. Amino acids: CSAGSSGTDTQYF.

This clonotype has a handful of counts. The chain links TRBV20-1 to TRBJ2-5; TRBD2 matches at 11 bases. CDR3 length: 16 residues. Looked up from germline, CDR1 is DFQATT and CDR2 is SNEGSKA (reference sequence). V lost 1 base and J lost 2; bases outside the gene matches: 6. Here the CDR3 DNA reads TGCAGTGCTAGAGGGATAGCGGGGGGGCGGCAAGAGACCCAGTACTTC. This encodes CSARGIAGGRQETQYF.

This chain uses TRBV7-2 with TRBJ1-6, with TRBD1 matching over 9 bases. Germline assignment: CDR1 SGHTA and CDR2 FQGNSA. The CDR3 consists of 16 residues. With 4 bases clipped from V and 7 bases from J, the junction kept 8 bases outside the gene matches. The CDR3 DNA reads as TGTGCCAGCAGCTCGAAACAGGGGGCGCAGAATTCACCCCTCCACTTT. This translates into CASSSKQGAQNSPLHF.